This note documents a single T cell receptor (beta chain) sequence. Its target is not known. The data were obtained in a study of cytomegalovirus exposure and HLA in healthy donors. The study, taken as a whole, reports: The HLA-A and HLA-B alleles of most subjects were reportedly predicted accurately from TCR beta sequences.

The PCR made use of 60 Vbeta and 13 Jbeta primers. Clones were read by immunoSEQ multiplex PCR, and TCRdb kept only the in-frame ones, dropping some. The sample lists about 140,000 clones; about 80% were seen once. With V trimmed by 5 bases and J by 3 bases, 8 bases remained unmatched. Germline V gives CDR1 SGHTA, CDR2 FQGNSA. This CDR3 has 15 residues. What was sequenced was PBMCs. The sequence came from a male donor in good health and CMV-seronegative. The chain joins TRBV7-2 to TRBJ1-1; 8 nucleotides line up with TRBD1. The CDR3 DNA is TGTGCCAGCAGCCCGACAGGGGTGGTCGACACTGAAGCTTTCTTT. This codes for CASSPTGVVDTEAFF. The whole variable domain, filled in from reference TRBV7-2 and TRBJ1-1, reads GAGVSQSPSNKVTEKGKDVELRCDPISGHTALYWYRQSLGQGLEFLIYFQGNSAPDKSGLPSDRFSAERTGGSVSTLTIQRTQQEDSAVYLCASSPTGVVDTEAFFGQGTRLTVV.